The sequence of this TCR beta chain was determined in a study of T cells in Graves' hyperthyroidism and ophthalmopathy. General study findings and limits: The model identified upcoming ophthalmopathy a median roughly 6.5 months ahead of onset.

This clonotype was recorded many times. The antigen is undetermined. TCR beta CDR3 regions were amplified from RNA transcripts. HTBI primers were employed in a first-round RT-PCR of the TCR CDR3. TCRdb reanalysed the multiplex PCR reads using MiXCR and keeps one entry per CDR3 protein. The data show about 380,000 distinct CDR3 sequences, with around 13% seen just once and approximately 10% held by the top ten. The CDR3 runs 15 residues. The ends lost 5 bases at V and 6 bases at J; junction bases unmatched: 10. Source material: blood. The chain links TRBV12-3 or TRBV12-4 to TRBJ2-7; 10 nucleotides align to TRBD1. The receptor was isolated from a woman aged 55 to 70 with Graves' hyperthyroidism. Here the CDR3 reads CASSNYRDRGFEQYF. The CDR3 DNA reads TGTGCCAGCAGTAACTACCGGGACAGGGGCTTCGAGCAGTACTTC.